A selection of T cell receptor beta chains follows, all from one sample in a study of Ad26.COV2.S vaccination and SARS-CoV-2 variants. The data were produced by immunoSEQ multiplex PCR, yet TCRdb's version contains in-frame clones alone and is incomplete. The data hold hundreds of thousands of clones, with roughly 90% observed a single time. Specimen: peripheral blood, collected in a trial of Ad26.COV2.S vaccine versus placebo. The receptors were sampled from a person between 18 and 59 years old who received the Ad26.COV2.S COVID-19 vaccine or a placebo. Both conserved end residues are part of each CDR3. A D gene is named only where the DNA matches it firmly. Expanded clones get a size class; other rows say once, few or many, or leave the size out.

clone size	CDR3 length	V gene	J gene	D gene	CDR3 protein	CDR3 DNA
.	16	TRBV16	TRBJ1-5	.	CASSKGAGLSNQPQHF	TGTGCCAGCAGCAAAGGGGCGGGTCTCAGCAATCAGCCCCAGCATTTT
.	14	TRBV30	TRBJ1-5	.	CAWSVLASNQPQHF	TGTGCCTGGAGTGTACTGGCCAGCAATCAGCCCCAGCATTTT
.	14	TRBV2	TRBJ1-4	.	CASTGVRVDEKLFF	TGTGCCAGCACAGGGGTTCGGGTTGATGAAAAACTGTTTTTT
.	14	TRBV7-8	TRBJ2-4	.	CASSPLTSKNIQYF	TGTGCCAGCAGCCCCTTGACCTCCAAAAACATTCAGTACTTC
.	15	TRBV3-1/TRBV3-2	TRBJ1-6	TRBD1	CASSPVDRGNSPLHF	TGTGCCAGCAGCCCCGTAGACAGGGGAAATTCACCCCTCCACTTT
.	16	TRBV5-5	TRBJ2-6	.	CASSSNDRPGANVLTF	TGTGCCAGCAGCTCCAACGACAGGCCTGGGGCCAACGTCCTGACTTTC
.	16	TRBV23-1	TRBJ2-2	.	CASSQSRGARTGELFF	TGCGCCAGCAGTCAATCACGGGGGGCGCGCACCGGGGAGCTGTTTTTT
once	15	TRBV24-1	TRBJ2-1	TRBD1	CATSDSGQNYNEQFF	TGTGCCACCAGTGATTCGGGACAGAACTACAATGAGCAGTTCTTC
.	13	TRBV6-1	TRBJ2-7	TRBD1	CASSEYRGDEQYF	TGTGCCAGCAGTGAGTACAGGGGAGACGAGCAGTACTTC
.	15	TRBV6-5	TRBJ2-7	TRBD2	CASSTWTSGSYEQYF	TGTGCCAGCAGTACCTGGACTAGCGGGAGTTACGAGCAGTACTTC
.	14	TRBV7-2	TRBJ2-7	.	CASSLDGISYEQYF	TGTGCCAGCAGCTTAGACGGGATCTCCTACGAGCAGTACTTC
.	14	TRBV6-2/TRBV6-3	TRBJ2-7	.	CASSYPPGTYEQYF	TGTGCCAGCAGTTACCCCCCCGGGACCTACGAGCAGTACTTC
.	12	TRBV19	TRBJ1-4	.	CASSRGGGELFF	TGTGCCAGTAGTAGGGGCGGCGGGGAACTGTTTTTT
.	19	TRBV11-2	TRBJ1-1	.	CASSLVHPSGVGGSTEAFF	TGTGCCAGCAGCTTAGTTCATCCATCAGGTGTCGGGGGAAGCACTGAAGCTTTCTTT
.	13	TRBV6-5	TRBJ2-5	.	CASSRRQLETQYF	TGTGCCAGCAGTCGTAGACAGTTAGAGACCCAGTACTTC
.	14	TRBV5-1	TRBJ2-7	.	CASSETGPDYEQYF	TGCGCCAGCAGCGAAACAGGACCTGATTACGAGCAGTACTTC
.	16	TRBV2	TRBJ2-7	TRBD2	CASSVDLAGAALEQYF	TGTGCCAGCAGTGTCGATCTAGCGGGAGCCGCCCTCGAGCAGTACTTC
.	13	TRBV10-3	TRBJ2-3	TRBD2	CAIRLADTDTQYF	TGTGCCATCAGGCTAGCGGACACAGATACGCAGTATTTT
.	13	TRBV6-5	TRBJ1-2	.	CASQDGSNYGYTF	TGTGCCAGCCAGGACGGGTCTAACTATGGCTACACCTTC